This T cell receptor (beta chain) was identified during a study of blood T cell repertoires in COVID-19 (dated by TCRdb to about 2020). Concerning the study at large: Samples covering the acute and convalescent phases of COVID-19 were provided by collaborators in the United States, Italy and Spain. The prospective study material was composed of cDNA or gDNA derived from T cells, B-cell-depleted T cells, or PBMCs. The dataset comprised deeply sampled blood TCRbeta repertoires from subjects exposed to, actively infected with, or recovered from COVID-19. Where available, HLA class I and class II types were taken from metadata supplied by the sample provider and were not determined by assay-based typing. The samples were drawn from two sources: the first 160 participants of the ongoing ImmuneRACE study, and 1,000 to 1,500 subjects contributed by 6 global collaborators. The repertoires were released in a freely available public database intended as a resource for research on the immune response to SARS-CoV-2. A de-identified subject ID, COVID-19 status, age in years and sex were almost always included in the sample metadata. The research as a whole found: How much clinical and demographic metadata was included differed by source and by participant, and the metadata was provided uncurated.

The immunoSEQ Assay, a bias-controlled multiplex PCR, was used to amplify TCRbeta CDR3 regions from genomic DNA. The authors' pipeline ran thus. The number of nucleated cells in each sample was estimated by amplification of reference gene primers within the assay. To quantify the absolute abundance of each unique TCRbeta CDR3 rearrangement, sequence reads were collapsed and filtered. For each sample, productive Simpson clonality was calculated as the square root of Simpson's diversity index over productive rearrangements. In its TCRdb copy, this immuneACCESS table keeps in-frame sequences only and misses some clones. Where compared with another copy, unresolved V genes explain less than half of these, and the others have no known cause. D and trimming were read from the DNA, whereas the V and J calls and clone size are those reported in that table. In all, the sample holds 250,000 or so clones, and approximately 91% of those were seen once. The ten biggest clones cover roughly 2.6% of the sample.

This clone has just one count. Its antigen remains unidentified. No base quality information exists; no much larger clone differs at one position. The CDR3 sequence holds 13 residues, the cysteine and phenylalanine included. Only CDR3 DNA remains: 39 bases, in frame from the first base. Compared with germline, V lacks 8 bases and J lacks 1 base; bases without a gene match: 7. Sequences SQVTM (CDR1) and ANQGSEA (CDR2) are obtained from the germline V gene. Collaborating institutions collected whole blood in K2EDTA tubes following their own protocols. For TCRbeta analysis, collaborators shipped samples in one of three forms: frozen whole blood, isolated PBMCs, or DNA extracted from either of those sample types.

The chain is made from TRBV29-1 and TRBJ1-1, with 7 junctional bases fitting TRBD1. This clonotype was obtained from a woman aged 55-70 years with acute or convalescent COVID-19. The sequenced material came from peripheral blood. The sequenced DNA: TGCAGCTCCACGGCAGGGGGGAACACTGAAGCTTTCTTT. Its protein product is CSSTAGGNTEAFF.